The present TCR beta chain was sequenced within a study of blood T cell repertoires in COVID-19. Study overall: Samples representing acute and convalescent COVID-19 were sourced from the United States, Italy and Spain. T cells, B-cell-depleted T cells, or PBMCs supplied cDNA or gDNA.

Authors' methods: Estimated nucleated cell counts came from reference gene primer amplification. TCRdb's copy holds only in-frame clones and misses some; the assay was immunoSEQ multiplex PCR. That table furnishes V, J and clone size, whereas the DNA furnished D and trimming. The sample has more than 250,000 clones; 86% are singletons. Between the trimmed V and J ends, which lost 4 bases and 4 bases, there was a span of 14 bases. CDR1 is MNHEY, CDR2 SVGAGI, per germline. The length of the CDR3 is 14 residues. V gene TRBV6-5 combines with J gene TRBJ2-7, with D maybe TRBD1 (5 bases). This TCR came from a woman aged 50 to 65 with acute or convalescent COVID-19. Sequences were obtained from peripheral blood. This chain's CDR3 is CASSLNFQGYEQYF. Written as DNA, the CDR3 is TGTGCCAGCAGTTTGAACTTCCAGGGTTACGAGCAGTACTTC.